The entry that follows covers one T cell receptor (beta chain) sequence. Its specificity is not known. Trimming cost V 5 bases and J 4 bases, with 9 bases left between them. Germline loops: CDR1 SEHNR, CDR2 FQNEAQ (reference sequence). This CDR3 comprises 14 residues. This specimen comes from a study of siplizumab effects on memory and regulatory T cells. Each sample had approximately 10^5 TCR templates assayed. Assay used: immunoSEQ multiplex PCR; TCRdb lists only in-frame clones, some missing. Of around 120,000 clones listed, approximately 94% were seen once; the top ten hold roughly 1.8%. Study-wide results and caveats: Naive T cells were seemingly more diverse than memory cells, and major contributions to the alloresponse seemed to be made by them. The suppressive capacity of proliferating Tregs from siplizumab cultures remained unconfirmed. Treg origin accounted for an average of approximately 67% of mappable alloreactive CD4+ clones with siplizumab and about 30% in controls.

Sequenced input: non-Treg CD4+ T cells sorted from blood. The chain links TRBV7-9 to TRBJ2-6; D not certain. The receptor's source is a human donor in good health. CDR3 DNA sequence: TGTGCCAGCAGCCCGATATCCGGGGCCAACGTCCTGACTTTC. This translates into CASSPISGANVLTF.